This T cell receptor beta chain stems from a study of blood T cell repertoires in COVID-19. About the research overall: From the United States, Italy and Spain came samples of acute and convalescent COVID-19. From T cells, B-cell-depleted T cells, or PBMCs came the material, which was cDNA or gDNA.

V lost 5 bases, J lost 6 bases, and 10 bases stayed unmatched. The CDR3 is made up of 15 amino acids. Germline assignment: CDR1 MNHEY and CDR2 SMNVEV (reference sequence). Authors' methods: Estimation of nucleated cell counts was performed using reference gene primer amplification. TCRdb's copy holds only in-frame clones and misses some; the assay was immunoSEQ multiplex PCR. Clonal size and the V and J genes are those of that table, whereas D and trimming came from the DNA. This repertoire shows about 150,000 clones, roughly 80% found once; its top ten account for 3.7%. This TCR was recovered from a woman of 80 years or more with acute or convalescent COVID-19. V gene TRBV27 combines with J gene TRBJ1-5; 7 positions match TRBD1. The sequenced sample consisted of peripheral blood. The CDR3 DNA follows: TGTGCCAGCAGTGCGACAGGGACCGTGATTCAGCCCCAGCATTTT. Translating it yields CASSATGTVIQPQHF.